These 27 T cell receptor beta chains were sequenced from one sample in a study of blood T cell repertoires in COVID-19. The table came from immunoSEQ multiplex PCR; TCRdb's copy has only in-frame clones and leaves some out. The sample yields 280,000 or so clones, around 88% seen once. The sample consisted of peripheral blood. The receptor source for this set is a woman aged 30 to 39 who had recovered from COVID-19.

The CDR3 DNA follows: TGTGCCAGCAGCAAAGGGGCAGGGACAGGGAGCACAGATACGCAGTATTTT. It encodes CASSKGAGTGSTDTQYF. The chain joins TRBV7-7 to TRBJ2-3, with 9 bases lining up with TRBD1. This CDR3 is built from 17 residues. Per germline, CDR1 SSHAT and CDR2 FNYEAQ (reference sequence). J gave up 0 bases and V 5 bases, and 9 bases lay outside the gene matches. Full variable domain (outside the CDR3, taken from reference TRBV7-7 and TRBJ2-3): GAGVSQSPRYKVTKRGQDVTLRCDPISSHATLYWYQQALGQGPEFLTYFNYEAQPDKSGLPSDRFSAERPEGSISTLTIQRTEQRDSAMYRCASSKGAGTGSTDTQYFGPGTRLTVL.

The chain links TRBV28 to TRBJ1-5, with 11 bases fitting TRBD1. The CDR3 runs 15 residues. Trimming removed 6 bases from V and 4 bases from J; junction bases left unmatched: 5. CDR1 is MDHEN and CDR2 is SYDVKM in the germline V gene. CDR3 nucleotide sequence: TGTGCCAGCAGCCGAGGACAGGGGGCGAATCAGCCCCAGCATTTT. It is translated as CASSRGQGANQPQHF.

This chain joins TRBV2 and TRBJ1-1, with 7 bases aligning to TRBD1. Germline V lookup: CDR1 SNHLY, CDR2 FYNNEI. This CDR3 has 15 residues. With V trimmed by 4 bases and J by 1 base, 6 bases remained unmatched. Here the CDR3 reads CASSGVTGRNTEAFF. The CDR3 coding sequence is TGTGCCAGCAGTGGGGTGACAGGGAGGAACACTGAAGCTTTCTTT.

With respect to this clone: At one boundary the junction diverges from the germline segment, which might be a read error. The chain uses TRBV5-6 and TRBJ2-1, with TRBD2 identical over 9 bases. Germline CDR1 is SGHDT and CDR2 is YYEEEE. The length of the CDR3 is 14 residues. Here the CDR3 DNA reads TGTGCCAGCTCAAGCGGGGGGCGTCCCCCTAGCGAGGTCTTC. This encodes CASSSGGRPPSEVF.

The rearrangement joins TRBV9 to TRBJ1-6; 8 bases are shared with TRBD1. After removal of 4 bases from V and 8 bases from J, the junction contained 8 bases not matched to a gene. The CDR3 runs 15 residues. Per the germline V gene, CDR1 is SGDLS and CDR2 is YYNGEE. The CDR3 nucleotides are TGTGCCAGCAGCACAACAGGGGGTGATCATTCACCCCTCCACTTT. It encodes CASSTTGGDHSPLHF.

The gene calls are TRBV7-3 and TRBJ2-5; possibly TRBD2 for D (6 bases). CDR3 size: 15 residues. Trimming removed 2 bases from V and 1 base from J, with 11 bases in between. From germline, CDR1 is SGHTA and CDR2 FQGTGA. The CDR3, as DNA: TGTGCCAGCAGCTTATCCGGACTACCCCAAGAGACCCAGTACTTC. Its protein is CASSLSGLPQETQYF.

This clone appeared once. The chain has TRBV19 and TRBJ1-2, with D tentatively TRBD1 (5 bases). Trimming stripped 3 bases from V and 7 bases from J, with 15 bases between. Germline CDR1 reads LNHDA; CDR2 reads SQIVND (reference sequence). This CDR3 contains 14 residues. CDR3 coding DNA: TGTGCCAGTAGTATGGGGTGGGGGGTTGCTGGCTACACCTTC. This sequence encodes CASSMGWGVAGYTF.

The chain couples TRBV7-2 to TRBJ1-5, with D maybe TRBD1 (5 bases). This CDR3 comprises 15 residues. The V and J ends lost 1 base and 5 bases respectively, with 12 bases between them. Per germline, CDR1 SGHTA and CDR2 FQGNSA. The CDR3 sequence: CASSLVGGMDQPQHF. CDR3 in DNA: TGTGCCAGCAGCTTAGTGGGGGGGATGGATCAGCCCCAGCATTTT.

The rearrangement links TRBV29-1 to TRBJ2-1, with TRBD1 matching over 8 bases. The junction had 0 bases not matched to a gene; V was cut back by 6 bases and J by 2 bases. The CDR3 runs to 12 residues. Per the germline V gene, CDR1 is SQVTM and CDR2 is ANQGSEA. The CDR3 DNA reads as TGCAGCGTGACAGGGGCCTACAATGAGCAGTTCTTC. Its protein product is CSVTGAYNEQFF.

In regard to this clone: The sample has other DNA sequences that encode this CDR3 too. The chain employs TRBV18 and TRBJ1-2; D gene uncertain. The V gene's germline CDR1 is KGHSH and CDR2 LQKENI. The CDR3 length is 13 residues. Trimming pared 3 bases from V and 3 bases from J, leaving 8 bases between. The CDR3 DNA is TGTGCCAGCTCACCCCGATCGGACTATGGCTACACCTTC. Its protein product is CASSPRSDYGYTF.

J is TRBJ1-4 and V is TRBV7-8, with a possible D match to TRBD1 (6 bases). V was shortened by 8 bases and J by 10 bases, with 23 bases between the two germline ends. This CDR3 is built from 15 residues. CDR1 and CDR2 (germline): SGHVS, FQNEAQ. The CDR3 loop is CASGKQGGSFAKLFF. For the CDR3, the DNA is TGTGCCAGCGGAAAACAGGGAGGGAGCTTTGCAAAACTGTTTTTT.

This chain connects TRBV28 to TRBJ2-7; D not resolved. Germline V gene lookup returns CDR1 MDHEN and CDR2 SYDVKM. With 6 bases removed from V and 3 bases from J, the gap between germline ends came to 12 bases. There are 13 residues in the CDR3. The chain's CDR3 is CASSPLLGYEQYF. The CDR3 nucleotides read TGTGCCAGCAGCCCCCTTCTAGGCTACGAGCAGTACTTC.

The gene calls are TRBV28 and TRBJ2-3, with 11 bases fitting TRBD2. CDR3 length: 16 residues. The germline V gene has CDR1 MDHEN and CDR2 SYDVKM. Trimming at V came to 4 bases and at J to 1 base, leaving 4 bases not matched to a gene. CDR3 DNA sequence: TGTGCCAGCAGTTCACTAGCGGGGGCTGGCACAGATACGCAGTATTTT. Protein product: CASSSLAGAGTDTQYF.

The chain joins TRBV29-1 to TRBJ1-3, with 7 bases lining up with TRBD1. The CDR3 extends over 16 amino acids. Germline-derived CDR1 and CDR2 are SQVTM and ANQGSEA. J lost 4 bases, V lost 0 bases, and 9 bases had no gene match. CDR3 nucleotides: TGCAGCGTTGAAGATCCAAAAAGACAGGGAGGAAACACCATATATTTT. It yields the protein CSVEDPKRQGGNTIYF.

This clone turned up a few times. The chain has TRBV7-9 and TRBJ1-3; tentatively, D is TRBD1 (5 bases). CDR1 is SEHNR, CDR2 FQNEAQ, per germline (reference sequence). This CDR3 has 15 residues. Deletions cut 8 bases from V and 2 bases from J, with 16 bases between. CDR3 coding DNA: TGTGCCAGCCGGAGGGGCCCCCGCCCTGGAAACACCATATATTTT. It codes for CASRRGPRPGNTIYF.

The chain joins TRBV19 to TRBJ1-6, with 10 positions matching TRBD1. The germline gives CDR1 LNHDA, CDR2 SQIVND (reference sequence). V shed 5 bases, J shed 0 bases, and the junction held 10 bases outside the gene matches. This CDR3 has 19 residues. The CDR3 protein is CASSLIDRGLSSYNSPLHF. The CDR3 DNA is TGTGCCAGTAGTTTGATCGACAGGGGGCTAAGCTCCTATAATTCACCCCTCCACTTT.

V is TRBV9 and J is TRBJ1-1; the match to TRBD1 covers 7 bases. The V gene end was trimmed by 4 bases and the J gene end by 4 bases; junction bases not matched to a gene: 7. CDR3 length: 14 residues. The germline V gene encodes CDR1 SGDLS and CDR2 YYNGEE. The CDR3 DNA reads TGTGCCAGCAGCCCACGAGGGGGCATCACTGAAGCTTTCTTT. Its translation is CASSPRGGITEAFF.

This chain connects TRBV5-1 to TRBJ2-3, with TRBD2 identical over 10 bases. V gave up 6 bases and J gave up 4 bases; unmatched junction bases: 8. The CDR3 covers 15 residues. The germline CDR1 and CDR2 sequences are SGHRS and YFSETQ. CDR3 protein: CASTIAGGRADTQYF. CDR3 coding DNA: TGCGCCAGCACCATAGCGGGGGGCCGGGCAGATACGCAGTATTTT.

This rearrangement joins TRBV5-4 to TRBJ2-3, with 8 bases that match TRBD2. From germline, CDR1 is SGHNT and CDR2 YYREEE (reference sequence). The trim removed 4 bases at V and 1 base at J, leaving 8 bases unmatched. The CDR3 contains 16 residues. CDR3: CASSLGLASRTDTQYF. For the CDR3, the DNA is TGTGCCAGCAGCCTTGGACTAGCTTCCCGCACAGATACGCAGTATTTT.

The chain joins TRBV6-2 or TRBV6-3 to TRBJ2-5; D might be TRBD1 (6 bases). CDR1 is MNHEY and CDR2 is SVGEGT in the germline V gene. V lost 2 bases and J 7 bases, leaving 23 bases between the germline ends. The CDR3 has 17 amino acids. CDR3 in amino acids: CASSYRLAAGALGTQYF. The CDR3 DNA is TGTGCCAGCAGTTACCGTTTAGCTGCAGGGGCCTTGGGGACCCAGTACTTC.

The chain couples TRBV10-3 to TRBJ1-1, with 8 bases matching TRBD1. V was pared by 3 bases and J by 3 bases, with 6 bases of the junction left unmatched. The germline V gene encodes CDR1 ENHRY and CDR2 SYGVKD. There are 15 residues in the CDR3. CDR3 sequence reads: CAISDQGARDTEAFF. The CDR3 nucleotides read TGTGCCATCAGTGATCAGGGGGCTAGGGACACTGAAGCTTTCTTT.

The chain is built from TRBV4-1 and TRBJ1-5; a possible D gene is TRBD1 (5 bases). Germline assignment: CDR1 MGHRA and CDR2 YSYEKL. This CDR3 region has 15 residues. Trimming removed 0 bases at V and 2 bases at J, with 8 bases between. In DNA form, the CDR3 reads TGCGCCAGCAGCCAAGAGGGGCACGGCAATCAGCCCCAGCATTTT. Translation: CASSQEGHGNQPQHF.

This sequence joins TRBV3-1 (or the pseudogene TRBV3-2) and TRBJ2-7, with 12 bases matching TRBD1. Per the germline V gene, CDR1 is LGHDT and CDR2 is YNNKEL (reference sequence). The length of the CDR3 is 16 residues. J gave up 7 bases and V 3 bases, and 10 bases lay outside the gene matches. CDR3 sequence (DNA): TGTGCCAGCAGCCAGGTTTGGGGACAGGGGGCGAGAGAGCAGTACTTC. This codes for CASSQVWGQGAREQYF.

The chain joins TRBV24-1 to TRBJ2-3, with 8 bases that match TRBD2. V gave up 1 base and J gave up 5 bases; unmatched junction bases: 4. This CDR3 is built from 15 residues. The germline V gene encodes CDR1 KGHDR and CDR2 SFDVKD. The CDR3 nucleotides read TGTGCCACCAGTGATTTAACGGGGGGGGGAGATACGCAGTATTTT. Translating it yields CATSDLTGGGDTQYF.

The chain couples TRBV18 to TRBJ1-1, with no clear D. The germline V and J ends were trimmed by 6 bases and 6 bases, with 20 bases remaining between them. CDR1 and CDR2 (germline): KGHSH, LQKENI. The CDR3 contains 15 residues. The DNA of the CDR3 is TGTGCCAGCTCCCTCAGCCACAGCCCGTCAGCTGAAGCTTTCTTT. Its protein is CASSLSHSPSAEAFF.

J is TRBJ1-1 and V is TRBV13; a weak D match, TRBD1 (5 bases). This CDR3 spans 12 amino acids. Per germline, CDR1 PRHDT and CDR2 FYEKMQ (reference sequence). The V gene lost 5 bases and the J gene lost 11 bases, with 15 bases spanning the gap. The CDR3 DNA sequence: TGTGCCAGCAGCCGCACCGGGGGGTTGGCTTTCTTT. Translated, it gives CASSRTGGLAFF.

V usage is TRBV7-3 and J usage is TRBJ1-1; TRBD1 is a possible D gene (6 bases). The germline gives CDR1 SGHTA, CDR2 FQGTGA. Trimming stripped 6 bases from V and 5 bases from J, with 16 bases between. The CDR3 length is 14 residues. Here the CDR3 reads CASSETGLGTEAFF. DNA for the CDR3: TGTGCCAGCAGTGAAACAGGGTTGGGAACTGAAGCTTTCTTT. The variable domain in full, completed from reference TRBV7-3 and TRBJ1-1, reads GAGVSQTPSNKVTEKGKYVELRCDPISGHTALYWYRQSLGQGPEFLIYFQGTGAADDSGLPNDRFFAVRPEGSVSTLKIQRTERGDSAVYLCASSETGLGTEAFFGQGTRLTVV.